A single sample is the source of the 27 T cell receptor beta chains below, sequenced in a study of T cells after posttransplantation cyclophosphamide. Profiled with immunoSEQ multiplex PCR; TCRdb holds only in-frame clones, not every one. The table shows approximately 3,800 clones, with 85% to 95% occurring only once. Sequencing used naive CD4+ T cells sorted from PBMCs. The receptors here all came from a man in his fifties or sixties.

The chain joins TRBV21-1 to TRBJ2-7; the table's D call, TRBD2, has no DNA check behind it. TRBV21-1 is a known pseudogene. The length of the CDR3 is 15 residues. Here the CDR3 reads CASSKRRARSYEQYF. In nucleotides, the CDR3 is TGTGCCAGCAGCAAAAGGAGGGCCCGCTCCTACGAGCAGTACTTC.

This chain uses TRBV5-1 with TRBJ2-1; 7 bases are shared with TRBD1. Trimming removed 3 bases from V and 9 bases from J; junction bases left unmatched: 9. The CDR3 covers 14 residues. Germline lookup yields CDR1 SGHRS and CDR2 YFSETQ. As DNA, the CDR3 is TGCGCCAGCAGCTCTACAGGGGCAGCGGTTGAGCAGTTCTTC. It codes for CASSSTGAAVEQFF.

The chain uses TRBV27 and TRBJ2-2, with a tentative D call TRBD2 (6 bases). V was pared by 9 bases and J by 0 bases, with 11 bases between. Germline values: CDR1 MNHEY, CDR2 SMNVEV (reference sequence). The CDR3 contains 14 residues. The CDR3 protein is CASKAGTNTGELFF. The CDR3 coding sequence is TGTGCCAGTAAGGCGGGGACGAACACCGGGGAGCTGTTTTTT.

The rearrangement uses TRBV6-1 and TRBJ2-1, with 7 bases fitting TRBD1. CDR1 is MNHNS, CDR2 SASEGT, per germline. V was clipped by 5 bases and J by 6 bases; unmatched bases: 10. The CDR3 spans 15 residues. The CDR3 here is CASSLQGIYSNEQFF. As DNA, the CDR3 is TGTGCCAGCAGTCTACAGGGGATATACAGCAATGAGCAGTTCTTC.

The chain combines TRBV30 with TRBJ2-5; 10 bases are a match to TRBD2. From germline, CDR1 is GTSNPN and CDR2 SVGIG (reference sequence). With 5 bases clipped from V and 6 bases from J, the junction kept 6 bases outside the gene matches. This CDR3 is built from 13 residues. The CDR3 loop reads CAWGAGGTKTQYF. CDR3 DNA sequence: TGTGCCTGGGGAGCGGGGGGGACGAAGACCCAGTACTTC.

The chain joins TRBV19 to TRBJ2-4; 7 bases fit TRBD1. The CDR3 is 14 residues long. J was trimmed by 6 bases and V by 6 bases; bases with no gene match: 8. Germline V gene lookup returns CDR1 LNHDA and CDR2 SQIVND (reference sequence). CDR3 sequence (DNA): TGTGCCAGTAGCAGAGACAGGGACCGAAACATTCAGTACTTC. It is translated as CASSRDRDRNIQYF.

A few counts support this clone. This chain connects TRBV9 to TRBJ2-5; the match to TRBD2 covers 8 bases. V shed 0 bases and J 4 bases; nucleotides not matched to a gene: 5. The V gene's germline CDR1 is SGDLS and CDR2 YYNGEE. CDR3 size: 15 residues. This CDR3 is CASSVAGGRGETQYF. Here the CDR3 DNA reads TGTGCCAGCAGCGTAGCGGGGGGGAGGGGAGAGACCCAGTACTTC.

J is TRBJ2-3 and V is TRBV5-1; weak D call: TRBD2 (6 bases). V lost 1 base and J 6 bases, leaving 15 bases between the germline ends. Germline V gene lookup returns CDR1 SGHRS and CDR2 YFSETQ. The length of the CDR3 is 15 residues. The CDR3 DNA reads as TGCGCCAGCAGCTTGCGTCACGGGGGTGAGGATACGCAGTATTTT. Amino acid sequence: CASSLRHGGEDTQYF.

The chain joins TRBV7-3 to TRBJ1-1; 11 nucleotides line up with TRBD1. The CDR3 is 13 residues long. The V gene's germline CDR1 is SGHTA and CDR2 FQGTGA. J lost 11 bases, V lost 2 bases, and 4 bases had no gene match. For the CDR3, the DNA is TGTGCCAGCAGCTTAGAGGGACAGGGGGAGGCTTTCTTT. As protein: CASSLEGQGEAFF.

V and J are TRBV2 and TRBJ1-1, with a tentative D call TRBD1 (6 bases). This CDR3 region has 14 residues. From germline, CDR1 is SNHLY and CDR2 FYNNEI. V was shortened by 5 bases and J by 3 bases, with 13 bases between the two germline ends. CDR3 in DNA: TGTGCCAGCAGTACCCGGAACAGGGACACTGAAGCTTTCTTT. It yields the protein CASSTRNRDTEAFF. The entire variable domain, with the rest obtained from reference TRBV2 and TRBJ1-1, is as follows: EPEVTQTPSHQVTQMGQEVILRCVPISNHLYFYWYRQILGQKVEFLVSFYNNEISEKSEIFDDQFSVERPDGSNFTLKIRSTKLEDSAMYFCASSTRNRDTEAFFGQGTRLTVV.

The chain recombines TRBV5-1 with TRBJ2-6; 7 bases are a match to TRBD2. The junction had 14 bases not matched to a gene; V was cut back by 3 bases and J by 2 bases. This CDR3 spans 19 amino acids. The V gene's germline CDR1 is SGHRS and CDR2 YFSETQ. The CDR3, as DNA: TGCGCCAGCAGCTCAGGCGTGGGGCGTAGCGGGCCTGGGGCCAACGTCCTGACTTTC. Its protein is CASSSGVGRSGPGANVLTF.

The chain links TRBV19 to TRBJ2-2; the match to TRBD2 covers 10 bases. V was pared by 7 bases and J by 7 bases, with 12 bases of the junction left unmatched. CDR3 length: 16 residues. The germline V gene has CDR1 LNHDA and CDR2 SQIVND (reference sequence). The CDR3 protein is CASKAASGSQSGELFF. In DNA, the CDR3 is TGTGCCAGTAAGGCCGCTAGCGGGAGTCAAAGCGGGGAGCTGTTTTTT. The complete variable domain, with remaining parts taken from reference TRBV19 and TRBJ2-2, reads DGGITQSPKYLFRKEGQNVTLSCEQNLNHDAMYWYRQDPGQGLRLIYYSQIVNDFQKGDIAEGYSVSREKKESFPLTVTSAQKNPTAFYLCASKAASGSQSGELFFGEGSRLTVL.

The chain carries TRBV27 and TRBJ1-5, with TRBD1 matching 7 bases. This CDR3 is 13 amino acids long. CDR1 is MNHEY and CDR2 is SMNVEV in the germline V gene (reference sequence). J was trimmed by 7 bases and V by 2 bases; bases with no gene match: 2. Here the CDR3 DNA reads TGTGCCAGCAGTTTACTAGGGGGCCAGCCCCAGCATTTT. Translation: CASSLLGGQPQHF.

The rearrangement joins TRBV18 to TRBJ2-7; TRBD1 is a possible D gene (5 bases). V lost 2 bases and J 2 bases, leaving 16 bases between the germline ends. The CDR3 spans 16 residues. The germline CDR1 and CDR2 sequences are KGHSH and LQKENI. CDR3 sequence: CASSPTPGSLTYEQYF. The CDR3 bases are TGTGCCAGCTCACCAACCCCAGGGTCGTTGACCTACGAGCAGTACTTC.

The chain recombines TRBV7-2 with TRBJ1-5; D is unclear. V lost 2 bases and J 9 bases, leaving 8 bases between the germline ends. Germline CDR1 is SGHTA and CDR2 is FQGNSA. This CDR3 has 12 amino acids. The CDR3 DNA reads as TGTGCCAGCAGCTTACCAAATAGGCCCCAGCATTTT. Protein: CASSLPNRPQHF.

This sequence joins TRBV2 and TRBJ2-5; TRBD2 matches 8 bases. CDR1 and CDR2 from the germline V gene are SNHLY and FYNNEI. This CDR3 contains 15 residues. V gave up 4 bases and J gave up 7 bases; unmatched junction bases: 11. The DNA for the CDR3 is TGTGCCAGCAGTGTCGCGAACCAGGGACTAGTGACCCAGTACTTC. Encoded protein: CASSVANQGLVTQYF.

The V call is TRBV11-2, the J call TRBJ2-3, with 12 bases that match TRBD2. This CDR3 spans 16 amino acids. Losses at the gene ends were 1 base for V and 4 bases for J; bases not matched to a gene: 3. In germline, CDR1 is SGHAT, CDR2 FQNNGV. CDR3 sequence: CASSLGTSGVADTQYF. CDR3 bases: TGTGCCAGCAGCTTAGGGACTAGCGGGGTGGCAGATACGCAGTATTTT.

The rearrangement uses TRBV7-2 and TRBJ2-1, with D maybe TRBD2 (7 bases). The CDR3 has 15 residues. The germline gives CDR1 SGHTA, CDR2 FQGNSA. V gave up 1 base and J gave up 5 bases, with 12 bases separating them. CDR3 sequence (DNA): TGTGCCAGCAGCTTAGTAGGGGGGGGGAACAATGAGCAGTTCTTC. Protein product: CASSLVGGGNNEQFF. Full variable domain (remainder filled in from reference TRBV7-2 and TRBJ2-1): GAGVSQSPSNKVTEKGKDVELRCDPISGHTALYWYRQSLGQGLEFLIYFQGNSAPDKSGLPSDRFSAERTGGSVSTLTIQRTQQEDSAVYLCASSLVGGGNNEQFFGPGTRLTVL.

The chain has TRBV12-5 and TRBJ2-5; D remains ambiguous. V lost 2 bases and J 4 bases, leaving 5 bases between the germline ends. The length of the CDR3 is 12 residues. The germline gives CDR1 LGHNT, CDR2 FRNRAP. The CDR3, as DNA: TGTGCTAGTGGTTTGTCTAGAGAGACCCAGTACTTC. Its protein is CASGLSRETQYF.

The V gene is TRBV19, the J gene TRBJ1-5; no clear D. V dropped 5 bases and J dropped 6 bases, with 11 bases sitting between them. CDR3 length: 13 amino acids. CDR1 and CDR2 (germline): LNHDA, SQIVND (reference sequence). CDR3 sequence (DNA): TGTGCCAGTAGTGCTTACGAGGCTCAGCCCCAGCATTTT. It translates to CASSAYEAQPQHF.

The J gene is TRBJ1-2, the V gene TRBV5-1; 9 nucleotides line up with TRBD1. Germline lookup yields CDR1 SGHRS and CDR2 YFSETQ. V gave up 0 bases and J gave up 7 bases; unmatched junction bases: 4. This CDR3 is built from 14 residues. CDR3 sequence (DNA): TGCGCCAGCAGCTTGGACAGGGGGCGAGTTGGCTACACCTTC. Translation gives CASSLDRGRVGYTF.

This chain connects TRBV5-8 to TRBJ1-6; D not resolved. The CDR3 runs to 17 residues. Trimming left V 3 bases short and J 0 bases short, with 13 bases between. The germline V gene encodes CDR1 SGHTS and CDR2 YDEGEE. DNA for the CDR3: TGTGCCAGCAGCTCTCAGTTATTAAGCTCCTATAATTCACCCCTCCACTTT. Protein sequence: CASSSQLLSSYNSPLHF.

The J gene is TRBJ2-2, the V gene TRBV11-2; 7 bases align to TRBD2. The V gene's germline CDR1 is SGHAT and CDR2 FQNNGV. The CDR3 has 16 amino acids. The V segment lost 1 base and the J segment 5 bases; nucleotides outside the gene matches: 7. Here the CDR3 DNA reads TGTGCCAGCAGCTTAGTCTCGGGACTAAAAACCGGGGAGCTGTTTTTT. As protein: CASSLVSGLKTGELFF.

The chain recombines TRBV11-2 with TRBJ1-1; the D is unclear. Germline CDR1 is SGHAT and CDR2 is FQNNGV. This CDR3 region has 14 residues. V lost 5 bases, J lost 4 bases, and 14 bases lay in between. The DNA for the CDR3 is TGTGCCAGCAGCCGCTGGAGGGTCAGCACTGAAGCTTTCTTT. Its protein product is CASSRWRVSTEAFF.

This clone has a single count. The chain employs TRBV5-8 and TRBJ1-6; D is ambiguous. The V and J ends lost 1 base and 7 bases respectively, with 6 bases between them. CDR3 length: 13 amino acids. The germline gives CDR1 SGHTS, CDR2 YDEGEE. CDR3 DNA sequence: TGTGCCAGCAGCTTGCTCCAGAATTCACCCCTCCACTTT. It encodes CASSLLQNSPLHF.

The CDR3 coding sequence is TGCAGCGTTGGCCGAGGGAACATTCAGTACTTC. Its protein product is CSVGRGNIQYF. This chain links TRBV29-1 with TRBJ2-4, with D perhaps TRBD2 (5 bases). In germline, CDR1 is SQVTM, CDR2 ANQGSEA. The CDR3 is made up of 11 amino acids. V was trimmed by 4 bases and J by 7 bases, leaving 8 bases between them. Variable domain in full (rest from reference TRBV29-1 and TRBJ2-4): SAVISQKPSRDICQRGTSLTIQCQVDSQVTMMFWYRQQPGQSLTLIATANQGSEATYESGFVIDKFPISRPNLTFSTLTVSNMSPEDSSIYLCSVGRGNIQYFGAGTRLSVL.

The genes are TRBV29-1 and TRBJ1-2; TRBD1 matches at 7 bases. CDR3 length: 14 amino acids. Germline V gives CDR1 SQVTM, CDR2 ANQGSEA. With V trimmed by 6 bases and J by 2 bases, 9 bases remained unmatched. The CDR3 sequence: CSVADQTGNYGYTF. In DNA, the CDR3 is TGCAGCGTCGCAGACCAGACAGGGAACTATGGCTACACCTTC.